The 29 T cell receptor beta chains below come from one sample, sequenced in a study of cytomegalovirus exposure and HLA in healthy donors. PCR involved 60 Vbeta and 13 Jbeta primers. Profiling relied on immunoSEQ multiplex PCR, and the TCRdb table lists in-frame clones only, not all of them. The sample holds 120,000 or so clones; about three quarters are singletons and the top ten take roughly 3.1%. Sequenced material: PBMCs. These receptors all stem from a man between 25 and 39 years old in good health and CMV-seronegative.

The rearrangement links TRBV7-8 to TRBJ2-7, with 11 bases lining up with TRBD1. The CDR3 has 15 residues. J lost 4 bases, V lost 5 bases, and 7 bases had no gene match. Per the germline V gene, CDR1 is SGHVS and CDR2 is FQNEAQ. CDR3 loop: CASSPRTGGLYEQYF. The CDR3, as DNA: TGTGCCAGCAGCCCGAGGACAGGGGGCCTTTACGAGCAGTACTTC.

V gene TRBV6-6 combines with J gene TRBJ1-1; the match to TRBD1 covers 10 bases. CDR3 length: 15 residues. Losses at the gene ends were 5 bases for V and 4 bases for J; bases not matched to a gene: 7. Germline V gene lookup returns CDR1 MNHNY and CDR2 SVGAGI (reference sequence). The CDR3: CASSPRQGARTEAFF. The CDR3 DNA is TGTGCCAGCAGTCCTCGACAGGGGGCGCGCACTGAAGCTTTCTTT.

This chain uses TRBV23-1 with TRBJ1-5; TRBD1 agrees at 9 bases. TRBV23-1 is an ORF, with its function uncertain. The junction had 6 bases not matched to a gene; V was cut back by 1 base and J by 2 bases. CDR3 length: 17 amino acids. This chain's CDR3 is CASSQFGQGPGNQPQHF. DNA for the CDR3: TGCGCCAGCAGTCAATTCGGACAGGGGCCAGGCAATCAGCCCCAGCATTTT.

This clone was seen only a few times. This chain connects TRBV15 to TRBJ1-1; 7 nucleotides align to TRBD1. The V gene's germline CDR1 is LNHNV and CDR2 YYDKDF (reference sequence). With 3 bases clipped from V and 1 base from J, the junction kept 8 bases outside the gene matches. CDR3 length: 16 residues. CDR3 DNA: TGTGCCACCAGCAGCACCCGGGACAGATGGAACACTGAAGCTTTCTTT. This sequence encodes CATSSTRDRWNTEAFF. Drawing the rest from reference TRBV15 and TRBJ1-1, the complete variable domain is DAMVIQNPRYQVTQFGKPVTLSCSQTLNHNVMYWYQQKSSQAPKLLFHYYDKDFNNEADTPDNFQSRRPNTSFCFLDIRSPGLGDTAMYLCATSSTRDRWNTEAFFGQGTRLTVV.

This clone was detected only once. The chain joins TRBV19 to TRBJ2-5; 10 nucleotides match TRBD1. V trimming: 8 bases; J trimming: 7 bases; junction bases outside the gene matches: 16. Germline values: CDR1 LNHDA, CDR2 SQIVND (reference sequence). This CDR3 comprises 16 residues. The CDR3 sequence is CASRDRGLPSSGTQYF. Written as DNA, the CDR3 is TGTGCCAGTCGGGACAGGGGCTTACCAAGTAGCGGGACCCAGTACTTC.

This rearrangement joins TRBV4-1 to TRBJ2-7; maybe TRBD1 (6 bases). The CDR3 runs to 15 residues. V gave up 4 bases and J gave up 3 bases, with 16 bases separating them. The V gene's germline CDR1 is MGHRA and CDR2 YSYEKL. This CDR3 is CASSPRGGWLYEQYF. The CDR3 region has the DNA TGCGCCAGCAGCCCCAGGGGTGGTTGGCTCTACGAGCAGTACTTC.

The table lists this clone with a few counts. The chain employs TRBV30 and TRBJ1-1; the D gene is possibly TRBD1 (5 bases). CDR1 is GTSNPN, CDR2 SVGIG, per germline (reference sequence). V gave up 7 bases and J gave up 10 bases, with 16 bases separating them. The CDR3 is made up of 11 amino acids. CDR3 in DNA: TGTGCCTCCACGGGGGGGAGGTTAGCTTTCTTT. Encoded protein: CASTGGRLAFF.

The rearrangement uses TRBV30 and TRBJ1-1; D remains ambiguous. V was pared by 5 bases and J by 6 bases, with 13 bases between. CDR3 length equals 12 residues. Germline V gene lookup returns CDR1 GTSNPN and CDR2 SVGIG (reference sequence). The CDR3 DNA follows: TGTGCCTGGTCACAATTAATCGCTGAAGCTTTCTTT. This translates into CAWSQLIAEAFF. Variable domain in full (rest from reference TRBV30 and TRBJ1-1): SQTIHQWPATLVQPVGSPLSLECTVEGTSNPNLYWYRQAAGRGLQLLFYSVGIGQISSEVPQNLSASRPQDRQFILSSKKLLLSDSGFYLCAWSQLIAEAFFGQGTRLTVV.

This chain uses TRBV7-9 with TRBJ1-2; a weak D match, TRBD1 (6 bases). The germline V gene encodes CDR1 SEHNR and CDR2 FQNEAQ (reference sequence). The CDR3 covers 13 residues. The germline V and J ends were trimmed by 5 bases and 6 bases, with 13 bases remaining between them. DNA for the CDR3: TGTGCCAGCAGCGCCTACAGGGCCCATGGCTACACCTTC. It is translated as CASSAYRAHGYTF.

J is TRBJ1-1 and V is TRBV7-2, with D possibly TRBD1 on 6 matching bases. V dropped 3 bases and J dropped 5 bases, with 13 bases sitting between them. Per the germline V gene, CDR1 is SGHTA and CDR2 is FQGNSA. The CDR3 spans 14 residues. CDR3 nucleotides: TGTGCCAGCAGCTTCCTGAGGGGGGGGACTGAAGCTTTCTTT. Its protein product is CASSFLRGGTEAFF. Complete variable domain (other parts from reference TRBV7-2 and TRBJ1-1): GAGVSQSPSNKVTEKGKDVELRCDPISGHTALYWYRQSLGQGLEFLIYFQGNSAPDKSGLPSDRFSAERTGGSVSTLTIQRTQQEDSAVYLCASSFLRGGTEAFFGQGTRLTVV.

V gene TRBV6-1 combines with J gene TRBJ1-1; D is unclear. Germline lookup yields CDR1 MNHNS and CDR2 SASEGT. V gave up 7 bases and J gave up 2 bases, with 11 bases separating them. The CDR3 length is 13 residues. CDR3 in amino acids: CASILYHNTEAFF. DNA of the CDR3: TGTGCCAGCATACTTTACCATAACACTGAAGCTTTCTTT.

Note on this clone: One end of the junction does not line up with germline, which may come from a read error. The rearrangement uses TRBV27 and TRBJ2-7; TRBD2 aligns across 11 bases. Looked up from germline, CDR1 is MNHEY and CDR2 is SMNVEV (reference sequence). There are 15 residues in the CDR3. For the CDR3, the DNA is TGTACCAGCAGTCCCGGGACTAGCGGACTATACGAGCAGTACTTC. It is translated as CTSSPGTSGLYEQYF.

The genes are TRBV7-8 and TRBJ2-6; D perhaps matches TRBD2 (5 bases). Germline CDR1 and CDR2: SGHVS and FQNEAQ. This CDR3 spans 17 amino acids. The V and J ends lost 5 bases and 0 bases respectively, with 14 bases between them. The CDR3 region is CASSHRRLRSGANVLTF. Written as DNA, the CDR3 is TGTGCCAGCAGCCATCGCAGACTACGCTCTGGGGCCAACGTCCTGACTTTC.

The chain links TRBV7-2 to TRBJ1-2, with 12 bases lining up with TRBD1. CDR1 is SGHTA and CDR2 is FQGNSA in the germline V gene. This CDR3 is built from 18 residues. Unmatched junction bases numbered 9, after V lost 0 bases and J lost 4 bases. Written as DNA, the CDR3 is TGTGCCAGCAGCTTAGCCTGGGGACAGGGGGCGCTGGGCTATGGCTACACCTTC. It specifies CASSLAWGQGALGYGYTF.

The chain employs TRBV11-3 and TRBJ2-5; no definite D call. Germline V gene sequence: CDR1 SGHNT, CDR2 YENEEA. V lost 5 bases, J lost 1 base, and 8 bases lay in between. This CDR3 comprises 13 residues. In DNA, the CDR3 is TGTGCCAGCAGCGGGCTTTCCCAAGAGACCCAGTACTTC. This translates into CASSGLSQETQYF.

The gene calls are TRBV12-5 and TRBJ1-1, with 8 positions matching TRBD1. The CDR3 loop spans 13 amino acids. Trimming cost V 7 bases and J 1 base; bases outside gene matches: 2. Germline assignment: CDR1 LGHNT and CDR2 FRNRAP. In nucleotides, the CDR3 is TGTGCTAGTGTCGGACAGGGGAACACTGAAGCTTTCTTT. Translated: CASVGQGNTEAFF.

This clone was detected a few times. The CDR3 loop is CASSWGDERGYTF. The CDR3 nucleotides are TGTGCCAGTAGTTGGGGGGATGAACGTGGCTACACCTTC. The V call is TRBV19, the J call TRBJ1-2; possibly TRBD1 for D (5 bases). V was shortened by 5 bases and J by 7 bases, with 14 bases between the two germline ends. CDR1 and CDR2 from the germline V gene are LNHDA and SQIVND (reference sequence). CDR3 length: 13 amino acids.

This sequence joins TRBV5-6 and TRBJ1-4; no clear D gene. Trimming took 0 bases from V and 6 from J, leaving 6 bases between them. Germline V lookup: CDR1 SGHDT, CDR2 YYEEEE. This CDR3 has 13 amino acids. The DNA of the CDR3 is TGTGCCAGCAGCTTGGTTCGGGATGAAAAACTGTTTTTT. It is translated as CASSLVRDEKLFF. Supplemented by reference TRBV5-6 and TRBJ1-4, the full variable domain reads DAGVTQSPTHLIKTRGQQVTLRCSPKSGHDTVSWYQQALGQGPQFIFQYYEEEERQRGNFPDRFSGHQFPNYSSELNVNALLLGDSALYLCASSLVRDEKLFFGSGTQLSVL.

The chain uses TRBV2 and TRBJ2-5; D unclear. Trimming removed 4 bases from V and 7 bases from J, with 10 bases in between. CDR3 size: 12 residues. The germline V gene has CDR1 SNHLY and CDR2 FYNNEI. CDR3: CASSAPGGTQYF. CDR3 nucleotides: TGTGCCAGCAGTGCACCAGGTGGGACCCAGTACTTC.

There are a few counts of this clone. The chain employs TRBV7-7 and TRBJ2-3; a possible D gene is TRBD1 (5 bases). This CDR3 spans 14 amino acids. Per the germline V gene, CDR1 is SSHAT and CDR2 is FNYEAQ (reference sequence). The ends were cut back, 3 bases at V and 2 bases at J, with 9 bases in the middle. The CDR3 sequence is CASSFRQTTDTQYF. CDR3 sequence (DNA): TGTGCCAGCAGCTTCCGACAGACCACAGATACGCAGTATTTT.

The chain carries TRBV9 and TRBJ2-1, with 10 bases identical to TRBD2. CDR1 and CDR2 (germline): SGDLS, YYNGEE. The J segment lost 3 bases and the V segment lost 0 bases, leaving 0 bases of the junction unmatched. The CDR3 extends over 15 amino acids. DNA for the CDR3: TGTGCCAGCAGCGTAGGGACTAGCGGCTACAATGAGCAGTTCTTC. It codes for CASSVGTSGYNEQFF. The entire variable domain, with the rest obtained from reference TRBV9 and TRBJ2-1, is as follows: DSGVTQTPKHLITATGQRVTLRCSPRSGDLSVYWYQQSLDQGLQFLIQYYNGEERAKGNILERFSAQQFPDLHSELNLSSLELGDSALYFCASSVGTSGYNEQFFGPGTRLTVL.

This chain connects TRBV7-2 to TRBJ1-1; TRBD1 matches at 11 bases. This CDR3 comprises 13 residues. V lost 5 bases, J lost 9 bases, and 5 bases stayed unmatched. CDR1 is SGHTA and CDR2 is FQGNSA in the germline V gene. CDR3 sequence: CASSEGQGAKAFF. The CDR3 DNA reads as TGTGCCAGCAGCGAAGGACAGGGGGCTAAAGCTTTCTTT.

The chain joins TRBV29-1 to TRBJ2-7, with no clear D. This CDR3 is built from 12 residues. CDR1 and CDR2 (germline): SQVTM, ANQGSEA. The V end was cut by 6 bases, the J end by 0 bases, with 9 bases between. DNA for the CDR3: TGCAGCGTCGAGGCGCCCTCCTACGAGCAGTACTTC. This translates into CSVEAPSYEQYF.

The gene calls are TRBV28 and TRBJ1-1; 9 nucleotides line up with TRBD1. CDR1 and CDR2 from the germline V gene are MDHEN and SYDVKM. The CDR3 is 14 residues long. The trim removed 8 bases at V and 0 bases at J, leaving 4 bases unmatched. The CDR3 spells CASLTGGLNTEAFF. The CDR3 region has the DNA TGTGCCAGCTTGACAGGGGGGCTGAACACTGAAGCTTTCTTT.

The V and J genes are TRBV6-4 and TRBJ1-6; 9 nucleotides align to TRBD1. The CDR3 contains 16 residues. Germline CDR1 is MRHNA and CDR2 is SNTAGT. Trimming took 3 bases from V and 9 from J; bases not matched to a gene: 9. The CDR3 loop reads CASSEHPGQGSSPLHF. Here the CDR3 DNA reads TGTGCCAGCAGTGAACATCCGGGACAGGGAAGTTCACCCCTCCACTTT.

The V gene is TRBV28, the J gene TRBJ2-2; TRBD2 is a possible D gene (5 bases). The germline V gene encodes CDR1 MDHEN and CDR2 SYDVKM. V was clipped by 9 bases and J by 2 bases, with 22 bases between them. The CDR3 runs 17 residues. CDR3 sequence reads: CASSPGSIKFNTGELFF. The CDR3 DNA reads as TGTGCCAGTTCTCCGGGATCAATCAAATTTAACACCGGGGAGCTGTTTTTT.

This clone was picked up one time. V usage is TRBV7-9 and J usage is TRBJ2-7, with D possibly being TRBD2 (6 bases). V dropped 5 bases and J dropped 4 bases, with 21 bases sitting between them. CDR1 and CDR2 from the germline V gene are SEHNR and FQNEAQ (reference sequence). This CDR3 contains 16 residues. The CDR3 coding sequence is TGTGCCAGCAGCCCCCAAGGGACTGTAGCCCCTTACGAGCAGTACTTC. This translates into CASSPQGTVAPYEQYF.

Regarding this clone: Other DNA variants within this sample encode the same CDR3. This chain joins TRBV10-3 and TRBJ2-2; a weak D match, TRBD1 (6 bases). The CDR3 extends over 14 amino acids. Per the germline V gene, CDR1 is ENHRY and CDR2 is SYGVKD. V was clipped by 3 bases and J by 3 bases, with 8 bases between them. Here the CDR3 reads CAISENRDTGELFF. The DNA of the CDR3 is TGTGCCATCAGTGAAAACAGGGACACCGGGGAGCTGTTTTTT.

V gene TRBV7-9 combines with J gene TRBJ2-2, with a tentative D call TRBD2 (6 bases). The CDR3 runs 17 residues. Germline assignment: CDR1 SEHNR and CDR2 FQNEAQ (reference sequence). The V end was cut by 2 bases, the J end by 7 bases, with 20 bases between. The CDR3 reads CASSLKYRRDSRGELFF. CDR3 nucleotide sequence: TGTGCCAGCAGCTTAAAATACAGGCGGGACTCGCGCGGGGAGCTGTTTTTT. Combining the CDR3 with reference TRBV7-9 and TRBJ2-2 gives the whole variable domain DTGVSQNPRHKITKRGQNVTFRCDPISEHNRLYWYRQTLGQGPEFLTYFQNEAQLEKSRLLSDRFSAERPKGSFSTLEIQRTEQGDSAMYLCASSLKYRRDSRGELFFGEGSRLTVL.